This is a list of T cell receptor beta chains from one sample in a study of early T cells in non-severe SARS-CoV-2 infection. MiXCR, applied by TCRdb to the 5' RACE reads, yields one record per CDR3 protein. This sample has about 81,000 distinct CDR3 sequences, with more than 5% found just once. The sequencing input was whole blood. These receptors were taken from an adult who was a healthcare worker with PCR-confirmed SARS-CoV-2 infection or an uninfected control (not recorded which). Both conserved end residues are part of each CDR3. The D gene is left open where the match is weak. A row's size may be missing; if present it is once, few, many or a size class.

>TRBJ2-6|-|15|TRBV4-2|many
CASSYDSSGANVLTF
TGTGCCAGCAGCTACGACAGCTCTGGGGCCAACGTCCTGACTTTC
>TRBJ2-7|-|13|TRBV5-1|few
CASRSATSYEQYF
TGCGCCAGCAGGTCCGCGACTTCCTACGAGCAGTACTTC
>TRBJ1-6|-|14|TRBV27|-
CASSLRYGHSPLHF
TGTGCCAGCAGTCTTAGATATGGGCATTCACCCCTCCACTTT
>TRBJ2-2|-|15|TRBV7-6|many
CASSIGLVNTGELFF
TGTGCCAGCAGCATCGGGCTAGTGAACACCGGGGAGCTGTTTTTT
>TRBJ2-1|TRBD2|16|TRBV7-8|many
CASSPRGLPGGNEQFF
TGTGCCAGCAGCCCCCGGGGACTCCCGGGAGGAAATGAGCAGTTCTTC
>TRBJ2-2|-|13|TRBV18|-
CASSRTNTGELFF
TGTGCCAGCTCACGAACGAACACCGGGGAGCTGTTTTTT
>TRBJ2-3|-|17|TRBV7-2|-
CASSPTGSARRTDTQYF
TGTGCCAGCAGCCCGACGGGGAGCGCTAGACGCACAGATACGCAGTATTTT
>TRBJ2-7|-|13|TRBV30|-
CAWSLQSSYEQYF
TGTGCCTGGAGTTTACAGAGTTCCTACGAGCAGTACTTC
>TRBJ2-3|-|14|TRBV6-4|many
CASRPTTSTDTQYF
TGTGCCAGCAGACCGACAACTAGCACAGATACGCAGTATTTT
>TRBJ2-5|TRBD2|18|TRBV7-2|-
CASSLASSASGSGETQYF
TGTGCCAGCAGCTTAGCGTCCTCGGCTAGCGGGAGTGGAGAGACCCAGTACTTC
>TRBJ2-5|TRBD2|13|TRBV20-1|few
CSAGGLAGPILHF
TGCAGTGCTGGGGGACTAGCGGGGCCCATCCTCCACTTC
>TRBJ2-3|-|14|TRBV7-2|few
CASSPMTSTDTQYF
TGTGCCAGCAGCCCCATGACTAGCACAGATACGCAGTATTTT
>TRBJ2-7|-|15|TRBV20-1|many
CSARKNGRATYEQYF
TGCAGTGCCCGGAAAAACGGCAGGGCTACCTACGAGCAGTACTTC
>TRBJ2-7|TRBD1|14|TRBV7-2|few
CASTTGTGFHEQYF
TGTGCCAGCACCACCGGGACAGGGTTCCACGAGCAGTACTTC
>TRBJ2-7|-|15|TRBV28|-
CASTESGTASYEQYF
TGTGCCAGCACGGAGAGCGGGACAGCCTCCTACGAGCAGTACTTC
>TRBJ2-5|TRBD2|17|TRBV11-2|many
CASSSTGLAGGAETQYF
TGTGCCAGCAGCTCGACAGGACTAGCGGGAGGTGCGGAGACCCAGTACTTC
>TRBJ2-5|-|14|TRBV11-2|-
CASSYRDYQETQYF
TGTGCCAGCAGCTATCGGGACTACCAAGAGACCCAGTACTTC
>TRBJ2-7|TRBD2|14|TRBV20-1|many
CSARRASGIYEQYF
TGCAGTGCTAGGAGGGCTAGCGGGATTTACGAGCAGTACTTC
>TRBJ2-1|-|15|TRBV28|few
CASSVRVKINNEQFF
TGTGCCAGCAGTGTAAGGGTTAAAATAAACAATGAGCAGTTCTTC
>TRBJ2-7|TRBD1|15|TRBV10-3|few
CAISEPGTGSDEQYF
TGTGCCATCAGTGAGCCCGGGACAGGGTCCGACGAGCAGTACTTC
>TRBJ2-5|-|15|TRBV3-1|many
CASSQDPGPRETQYF
TGTGCCAGCAGCCAAGATCCCGGACCGAGAGAGACCCAGTACTTC
>TRBJ1-1|-|16|TRBV27|many
CASSPFSGAMNTEAFF
TGTGCCAGCAGTCCGTTCTCAGGGGCAATGAACACTGAAGCTTTCTTT
>TRBJ2-1|TRBD1|16|TRBV7-2|few
CASAGSGTGGYNEQFF
TGTGCCAGCGCGGGTTCAGGGACAGGAGGCTACAATGAGCAGTTCTTC
>TRBJ2-5|-|14|TRBV11-2|once
CASSEPQPQETQYF
TGTGCCAGCAGCGAGCCCCAGCCCCAAGAGACCCAGTACTTC
>TRBJ1-5|-|16|TRBV4-1|many
CASSPSHFQDNQPQHF
TGCGCCAGCAGCCCCTCTCATTTCCAGGACAATCAGCCCCAGCATTTT
>TRBJ1-5|-|16|TRBV9|-
CASSPPWQVSNQPQHF
TGTGCCAGCAGCCCCCCGTGGCAGGTTAGCAATCAGCCCCAGCATTTT
>TRBJ2-7|-|12|TRBV20-1|many
CSAPGQTHEQYF
TGCAGTGCTCCCGGCCAGACCCACGAGCAGTACTTC
>TRBJ2-7|TRBD1|14|TRBV27|few
CASSPWTGNYEQYF
TGTGCCAGCAGCCCATGGACAGGGAACTACGAGCAGTACTTC
>TRBJ2-1|-|15|TRBV7-2|many
CASSLGGGTSDEQFF
TGTGCCAGCAGCTTAGGAGGTGGCACGAGCGATGAGCAGTTCTTC
>TRBJ2-7|TRBD1|15|TRBV6-2/TRBV6-3|once
CASSYEWTGDYEQYF
TGTGCCAGCAGTTACGAGTGGACAGGGGACTACGAGCAGTACTTC
>TRBJ1-2|-|13|TRBV3-1|-
CASSQGAPYGYTF
TGTGCCAGCAGCCAAGGCGCACCTTATGGCTACACCTTC
>TRBJ2-1|-|11|TRBV4-1|few
CASSQVNEQFF
TGCGCCAGCAGCCAAGTGAATGAGCAGTTCTTC
>TRBJ1-5|-|15|TRBV6-1|-
CASSSDGVSNQPQHF
TGTGCCAGCAGTAGTGACGGAGTTAGCAATCAGCCCCAGCATTTT
>TRBJ2-5|TRBD1|14|TRBV2|many
CASRRDRVGETQYF
TGTGCCAGCAGAAGGGACAGGGTAGGAGAGACCCAGTACTTC
>TRBJ2-3|-|14|TRBV29-1|few
CSVEDPDTADTQYF
TGCAGCGTTGAAGATCCCGATACCGCGGATACGCAGTATTTT
>TRBJ2-7|-|12|TRBV10-1|-
CASSEAGREQYF
TGCGCCAGCAGTGAGGCGGGAAGGGAGCAGTACTTC